What follows are 30 T cell receptor beta chains derived from one specimen sequenced in a study of neurological immune-mediated disorders. One entry per CDR3 protein, called by TCRdb with MiXCR from the 5' RACE reads. The sample yields just under 45,000 distinct CDR3 sequences, roughly 12% seen once. Sequencing was done on a sample of PBMCs. These receptors all come from a female donor in good health.

Many counts were recorded for this clonotype. The chain uses TRBV5-1 and TRBJ2-7, with D perhaps matching TRBD1 (6 bases). Trimming removed 4 bases at V and 3 bases at J, with 14 bases between. The V gene's germline CDR1 is SGHRS and CDR2 YFSETQ. There are 14 residues in the CDR3. CDR3 coding DNA: TGCGCCAGCAGCCGACAGGAAGGGGACTACGAGCAGTACTTC. As protein: CASSRQEGDYEQYF.

This chain links TRBV12-3 or TRBV12-4 with TRBJ1-5, with 10 bases identical to TRBD1. V lost 6 bases to trimming and J lost 0 bases; unmatched junction nucleotides: 11. The CDR3 contains 18 residues. The CDR3 bases are TGTGCCAGCAGCGTCCGGGACAGGGGACCCCTTAGCAATCAGCCCCAGCATTTT. This gives the protein CASSVRDRGPLSNQPQHF.

This clonotype came up many times. The chain couples TRBV20-1 to TRBJ2-7; 9 bases are a match to TRBD1. This CDR3 is built from 14 residues. Trimming cost V 1 base and J 3 bases; bases outside gene matches: 4. Germline lookup yields CDR1 DFQATT and CDR2 SNEGSKA (reference sequence). CDR3 loop: CSARGTGVFYEQYF. The CDR3, as DNA: TGCAGTGCTAGAGGGACAGGGGTTTTCTACGAGCAGTACTTC.

The sample holds many counts of this clonotype. V gene TRBV20-1 combines with J gene TRBJ2-1; TRBD2 aligns across 10 bases. The CDR3 is 15 residues long. CDR1 and CDR2 (germline): DFQATT, SNEGSKA (reference sequence). Unmatched junction bases numbered 2, after V lost 0 bases and J lost 3 bases. CDR3 protein: CSAREGLANYNEQFF. The CDR3 coding sequence is TGCAGTGCTAGAGAGGGACTAGCGAACTACAATGAGCAGTTCTTC.

This clonotype was observed a few times. The chain uses TRBV20-1 and TRBJ2-1, with D tentatively TRBD1 (8 bases). This CDR3 is 15 amino acids long. Germline V gives CDR1 DFQATT, CDR2 SNEGSKA (reference sequence). The V end lost 3 bases, the J end lost 12 bases, and 24 bases lay between the germline ends. The CDR3 protein is CSARDRVKVGGVQFF. CDR3 nucleotide sequence: TGCAGTGCTAGGGACAGGGTAAAGGTGGGGGGGGTGCAGTTCTTC.

This clonotype occurred many times. The V and J genes are TRBV5-1 and TRBJ2-3; D remains ambiguous. V lost 2 bases and J 3 bases, leaving 13 bases between the germline ends. CDR3 length equals 15 residues. Germline lookup yields CDR1 SGHRS and CDR2 YFSETQ. CDR3 coding DNA: TGCGCCAGCAGCTTTTCGAGCAGATCAACAGATACGCAGTATTTT. Translation gives CASSFSSRSTDTQYF.

Ten or more counts support this clonotype. This rearrangement joins TRBV5-5 to TRBJ1-5; TRBD1 might be the D (6 bases). The germline V gene encodes CDR1 SGHKS and CDR2 YYEKEE (reference sequence). V shed 4 bases and J shed 0 bases, with 14 bases lying between them. CDR3 length: 16 amino acids. The CDR3 bases are TGTGCCAGCAGCCGCACTGGACAGTATAGCAATCAGCCCCAGCATTTT. It is translated as CASSRTGQYSNQPQHF.

This clonotype was seen at least ten times. The V gene is TRBV2, the J gene TRBJ2-7; 8 positions agree with TRBD1. This CDR3 is built from 16 residues. The junction had 15 bases not matched to a gene; V was cut back by 6 bases and J by 5 bases. Germline V gene data show CDR1 as SNHLY and CDR2 as FYNNEI. The CDR3 reads CASSRGRGPPQDEQYF. DNA for the CDR3: TGTGCCAGCAGCCGAGGCAGGGGGCCTCCGCAGGACGAGCAGTACTTC.

This clonotype was detected ten times or more. This rearrangement joins TRBV5-1 to TRBJ2-3, with 8 bases matching TRBD1. V was pared by 0 bases and J by 5 bases, with 5 bases of the junction left unmatched. Germline values: CDR1 SGHRS, CDR2 YFSETQ. The CDR3 has 15 residues. The CDR3 bases are TGCGCCAGCAGCTTGGGTGGACAGGGAGTAGATACGCAGTATTTT. It translates to CASSLGGQGVDTQYF.

This clonotype has ten or more counts. The chain is built from TRBV20-1 and TRBJ2-1; 10 bases agree with TRBD2. V lost 5 bases, J lost 2 bases, and 3 bases stayed unmatched. CDR1 DFQATT and CDR2 SNEGSKA come from the germline V gene (reference sequence). The CDR3 contains 14 residues. CDR3 DNA sequence: TGCAGTGCTCAGAGCGGGAGGGCCTACAATGAGCAGTTCTTC. This codes for CSAQSGRAYNEQFF.

This clonotype came up many times. CDR3 protein: CASSYGDRTPSTDTQYF. CDR3 sequence (DNA): TGTGCCAGCAGTTACGGGGACAGAACACCTAGCACAGATACGCAGTATTTT. The chain couples TRBV6-2 or TRBV6-3 to TRBJ2-3; TRBD1 matches 7 bases. CDR1 is MNHEY and CDR2 is SVGEGT in the germline V gene. The CDR3 runs 17 residues. V dropped 2 bases and J dropped 0; count of bases not matched to a gene: 8.

This clonotype was recorded many times. The chain is built from TRBV5-8 and TRBJ1-1, with 7 positions matching TRBD1. The CDR3 runs 13 residues. Germline CDR1 SGHTS, CDR2 YDEGEE. With V trimmed by 4 bases and J by 3 bases, 3 bases remained unmatched. This chain's CDR3 is CASSQGGHTEAFF. DNA for the CDR3: TGTGCCAGCAGCCAGGGGGGGCACACTGAAGCTTTCTTT.

This clonotype was recorded many times. This rearrangement joins TRBV7-2 to TRBJ2-5; no definite D call. V lost 1 base, J lost 2 bases, and 11 bases lay in between. Looked up from germline, CDR1 is SGHTA and CDR2 is FQGNSA. The CDR3 is made up of 15 amino acids. The chain's CDR3 is CASSLVGGIQETQYF. The CDR3 coding sequence is TGTGCCAGCAGCTTAGTGGGCGGCATTCAAGAGACCCAGTACTTC.

With regard to this clonotype: Since a much larger clone is just one base distant, this may be a read error. The J gene is TRBJ1-3, the V gene TRBV11-2, with TRBD1 matching 7 bases. V lost 10 bases and J lost 0; bases outside the gene matches: 9. This CDR3 is 15 amino acids long. Germline V lookup: CDR1 SGHAT, CDR2 FQNNGV. The CDR3 coding sequence is TGTGCCAACAGATTGGACAGGAGCTCTGGAAACACCATATATTTT. Protein: CANRLDRSSGNTIYF.

This clonotype was counted many times. CDR3 nucleotide sequence: TGTGCCAGCAGTGAGGCTGGGGGCTATGGCTACACCTTC. It encodes CASSEAGGYGYTF. The V gene is TRBV25-1, the J gene TRBJ1-2, with D possibly matching TRBD1 (5 bases). Trimming took off 3 bases at V and 4 bases at J, with 9 bases between the two ends. CDR3 length: 13 amino acids. Germline values: CDR1 MGHDK, CDR2 SYGVNS.

J is TRBJ1-3 and V is TRBV12-3 or TRBV12-4; no clear D. CDR3 length: 11 residues. V was shortened by 6 bases and J by 7 bases, with 7 bases between the two germline ends. CDR3: CASSPMNTIYF. CDR3 DNA sequence: TGTGCCAGCAGCCCTATGAACACCATATATTTT.

This clonotype was recorded many times. The rearrangement joins TRBV29-1 to TRBJ2-1, with 9 bases lining up with TRBD2. The CDR3 runs to 15 residues. The V gene end was trimmed by 6 bases and the J gene end by 7 bases; junction bases not matched to a gene: 13. Germline V gene lookup returns CDR1 SQVTM and CDR2 ANQGSEA. CDR3 sequence reads: CSVALGRGGRNEQFF. The CDR3 DNA is TGCAGCGTCGCCCTTGGGCGGGGGGGCCGTAATGAGCAGTTCTTC.

This clonotype was picked up many times. V usage is TRBV12-3 or TRBV12-4 and J usage is TRBJ2-7, with D perhaps TRBD1 (5 bases). Trimming shortened V by 4 bases and J by 0 bases, and 10 bases separated the two germline ends. The length of the CDR3 is 14 residues. The CDR3 reads CASSYAGLSYEQYF. CDR3 bases: TGTGCCAGCAGTTATGCAGGGCTCTCCTACGAGCAGTACTTC.

At least ten counts were recorded for this clonotype. This chain links TRBV20-1 with TRBJ2-7; TRBD2 matches 7 bases. Germline CDR1 DFQATT, CDR2 SNEGSKA (reference sequence). This CDR3 contains 13 residues. Trimming at V came to 0 bases and at J to 3 bases, leaving 2 bases not matched to a gene. Written as DNA, the CDR3 is TGCAGTGCTAGAGATCGGGGGGACTACGAGCAGTACTTC. Its translation is CSARDRGDYEQYF.

Ten or more counts support this clonotype. Its ends do not fully match the called genes, so a read error is possible. The chain carries TRBV5-1 and TRBJ2-5; D remains ambiguous. The germline V gene encodes CDR1 SGHRS and CDR2 YFSETQ. The CDR3 has 11 amino acids. In DNA form, the CDR3 reads TGTGCCAGCAGTTCTCAAGAGACCCAGTACTTC. Translation: CASSSQETQYF.

This clonotype was recorded many times. The V call is TRBV11-2, the J call TRBJ2-1; TRBD1 aligns across 7 bases. The CDR3 totals 15 residues. Unmatched junction bases numbered 10, after V lost 5 bases and J lost 6 bases. Germline V lookup: CDR1 SGHAT, CDR2 FQNNGV. CDR3 nucleotide sequence: TGTGCCAGCAGCACCCGACAGGGAGCCTTCAATGAGCAGTTCTTC. Protein: CASSTRQGAFNEQFF. The full variable domain, rest sourced from reference TRBV11-2 and TRBJ2-1, is EAGVAQSPRYKIIEKRQSVAFWCNPISGHATLYWYQQILGQGPKLLIQFQNNGVVDDSQLPKDRFSAERLKGVDSTLKIQPAKLEDSAVYLCASSTRQGAFNEQFFGPGTRLTVL.

Worth noting for this clonotype: At one of its ends the junction is not consistent with the germline gene, which may arise from a read error. This chain joins TRBV20-1 and TRBJ1-2; D may be TRBD1 (5 bases). Germline lookup yields CDR1 DFQATT and CDR2 SNEGSKA (reference sequence). The CDR3 extends over 14 amino acids. The CDR3 region is CSARAGTRDYGYTF. In DNA form, the CDR3 reads TGCAGTGCTAGAGCAGGAACAAGGGACTATGGATACACCTTC.

Details on this clonotype: The limits of the CDR3 on the DNA are not certain, so only TCRdb's listed CDR3 is given. CDR3 region: CASSFYICSARDLRGTEAFF. This chain links TRBV5-1 with TRBJ1-1; the DNA was not compared with TRBD1, the D call given in the table. The CDR3 spans 20 amino acids, including both terminal residues. Germline assignment: CDR1 SGHRS and CDR2 YFSETQ.

This clonotype was detected ten times or more. In DNA form, the CDR3 reads TGTGCCAGCAGTTCCACCCTTGTGGACAGCACAGATACGCAGTATTTT. This sequence encodes CASSSTLVDSTDTQYF. The chain is built from TRBV12-3 or TRBV12-4 and TRBJ2-3; D gene ambiguous. The V and J ends lost 4 bases and 0 bases respectively, with 14 bases between them. This CDR3 is built from 16 residues.

This clonotype was counted ten times or more. This chain links TRBV7-9 with TRBJ1-4, with D perhaps TRBD1 (6 bases). The germline V and J ends were trimmed by 5 bases and 5 bases, with 12 bases remaining between them. Germline V gene data show CDR1 as SEHNR and CDR2 as FQNEAQ (reference sequence). There are 14 residues in the CDR3. CDR3 in amino acids: CASSPGQGNEKLFF. The CDR3 region has the DNA TGTGCCAGCAGCCCCGGGCAGGGGAATGAAAAACTGTTTTTT.

This clonotype was observed at least ten times. The chain uses TRBV27 and TRBJ2-1, with 11 nucleotides matching TRBD2. Germline lookup yields CDR1 MNHEY and CDR2 SMNVEV (reference sequence). The CDR3 contains 14 residues. Trimming cost V 7 bases and J 7 bases; bases outside gene matches: 6. The CDR3: CASTGLAGGNEQFF. DNA of the CDR3: TGTGCCAGCACCGGACTAGCGGGTGGGAATGAGCAGTTCTTC.

This clonotype was seen at least ten times. The V call is TRBV20-1, the J call TRBJ2-3; no clear D. Per the germline V gene, CDR1 is DFQATT and CDR2 is SNEGSKA (reference sequence). V was clipped by 2 bases and J by 0 bases, with 9 bases between them. CDR3 size: 14 residues. The CDR3 DNA follows: TGCAGTGCTAGACATATGGCTAGCACAGATACGCAGTATTTT. As protein: CSARHMASTDTQYF.

This clonotype was detected ten times or more. The V gene is TRBV20-1, the J gene TRBJ2-2; the match to TRBD2 covers 14 bases. The trim removed 5 bases at V and 5 bases at J, leaving 7 bases unmatched. The V gene's germline CDR1 is DFQATT and CDR2 SNEGSKA (reference sequence). The CDR3 runs 16 residues. CDR3 in amino acids: CSAPGLAGERTGELFF. Written as DNA, the CDR3 is TGCAGTGCTCCGGGACTAGCGGGAGAGCGTACCGGGGAGCTGTTTTTT.

Ten or more counts support this clonotype. The chain carries TRBV12-3 or TRBV12-4 and TRBJ2-5; D tentatively fits TRBD1 or TRBD2 (6 bases each). The V end lost 5 bases, the J end lost 5 bases, and 18 bases lay between the germline ends. This CDR3 has 15 amino acids. In DNA form, the CDR3 reads TGTGCCAGCAGTGCGGGACACCGGGGAATGGAGACCCAGTACTTC. It is translated as CASSAGHRGMETQYF.

This clonotype was detected many times. The rearrangement joins TRBV5-1 to TRBJ2-5; possible D gene TRBD1, 5 bases. CDR3 length: 15 residues. Germline V gene lookup returns CDR1 SGHRS and CDR2 YFSETQ. Trimming removed 0 bases from V and 6 bases from J, with 15 bases in between. CDR3 nucleotide sequence: TGCGCCAGCAGCTTGGAATTGTCAGGGATGAAGACCCAGTACTTC. This encodes CASSLELSGMKTQYF.